This T cell receptor beta chain comes out of a study of spatial heterogeneity in lung cancer. Study context: Raw reads showed each unique TCR and UMI combination turning up more than ten times on average.

There are many counts of this clonotype. Its antigen is undetermined. This beta chain slipped into a library made for alpha chains as a stray read, so its size is not meaningful. Study outcomes and limitations: The number of expanded tumor alpha and beta chains correlated with mutation number.

Using its own MiXCR run on the 5' RACE reads, TCRdb lists one record per CDR3 protein. The sample consists of about 11,000 distinct CDR3 sequences, roughly 7.4% of them appearing once. CDR3 size: 15 residues. With V trimmed by 5 bases and J by 3 bases, 7 bases remained unmatched. CDR1 and CDR2 (germline): SGHTA, FQGNSA. Time point reported: sample taken at primary tumor resection. The TCR sequence derives from a female donor with early-stage non-small cell lung cancer. Sequencing used lung tumor tissue, obtained at surgery. This rearrangement joins TRBV7-2 to TRBJ2-7; TRBD1 aligns across 10 bases. Here the CDR3 DNA reads TGTGCCAGCAGCACCCGGACAGGGGGTGGCTACGAGCAGTACTTC. Translation gives CASSTRTGGGYEQYF.